The clone carrying this T cell receptor beta chain was found many times. Its target is not known. CDR1 is SQVTM, CDR2 ANQGSEA, per germline. V was pared by 6 bases and J by 2 bases, with 3 bases of the junction left unmatched. The CDR3 length is 13 residues. This entry belongs to a study of T-cell memory formation after mild COVID-19. The study's findings and limits: Memory from before infection featured some responding clones, which suggests cross-reactive memory joined. Those CD4+ clones that contracted were mainly in CM and EM (CD8+ ones in EMRA).

From the 5' RACE reads, TCRdb called clonotypes with MiXCR, one entry per CDR3 protein. The table includes over 150,000 distinct CDR3 sequences, about 20% detected once. This receptor was obtained from an adult woman who had mild COVID-19 (a few samples of this study predate the infection). Cell type and time point are not known. The chain couples TRBV29-1 to TRBJ2-2; 7 bases line up with TRBD2. The sequencing sample was made of PBMCs or a T cell subset sorted from them (not recorded which). CDR3 protein: CSVTSSNTGELFF. The CDR3 nucleotides are TGCAGCGTGACTAGCTCAAACACCGGGGAGCTGTTTTTT.